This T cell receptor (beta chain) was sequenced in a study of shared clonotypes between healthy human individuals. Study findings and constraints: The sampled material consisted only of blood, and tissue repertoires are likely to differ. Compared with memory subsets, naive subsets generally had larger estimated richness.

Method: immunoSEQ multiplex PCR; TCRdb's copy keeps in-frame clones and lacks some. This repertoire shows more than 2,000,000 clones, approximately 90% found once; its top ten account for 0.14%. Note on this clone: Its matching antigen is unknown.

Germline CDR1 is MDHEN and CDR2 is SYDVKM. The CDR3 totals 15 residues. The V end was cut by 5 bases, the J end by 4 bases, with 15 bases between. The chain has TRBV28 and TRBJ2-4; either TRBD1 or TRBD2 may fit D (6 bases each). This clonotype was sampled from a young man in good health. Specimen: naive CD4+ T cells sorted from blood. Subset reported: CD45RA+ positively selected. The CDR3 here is CASSARGGGKNIQYF. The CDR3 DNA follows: TGTGCCAGCAGTGCCAGGGGAGGAGGTAAAAACATTCAGTACTTC.